This T cell receptor beta chain emerged from a study of blood T cells in healthy people across ages. Notes on the study in general: Strong correlation linked observed beta diversity and percent naive T cells.

Germline assignment: CDR1 SGHTA and CDR2 FQGNSA. V shed 2 bases, J shed 6 bases, and the junction held 5 bases outside the gene matches. This CDR3 comprises 16 residues. Alongside a J-beta primer mix, a sample-barcoded 5' primer served in a second PCR lasting roughly 7 to 11 cycles. Each cDNA molecule received a tag from a template-switch adaptor that had 12 random nucleotides. Each CDR3 protein gets one entry after TCRdb re-called the 5' RACE reads with MiXCR. Here the sample spans 500,000 to 550,000 distinct CDR3 sequences, 24% being singletons. For this clonotype: No antigen is known for it.

These data were also reused for a study on T cells of mothers and their children. That paper notes: Every mother supplied over 9 million TCR beta CDR3 reads and every child around 3 million. In unrelated and related pairs, TCR recombination output is shaped in a similar way by thymic selection.

What was sequenced was blood. The receptor comes from a boy between 5 and 17 years old in good health. The V gene is TRBV7-2, the J gene TRBJ2-1, with 12 bases fitting TRBD2. The CDR3 protein is CASSLTGLAGTNEQFF. The CDR3 DNA is TGTGCCAGCAGCTTAACCGGACTAGCGGGGACCAATGAGCAGTTCTTC.